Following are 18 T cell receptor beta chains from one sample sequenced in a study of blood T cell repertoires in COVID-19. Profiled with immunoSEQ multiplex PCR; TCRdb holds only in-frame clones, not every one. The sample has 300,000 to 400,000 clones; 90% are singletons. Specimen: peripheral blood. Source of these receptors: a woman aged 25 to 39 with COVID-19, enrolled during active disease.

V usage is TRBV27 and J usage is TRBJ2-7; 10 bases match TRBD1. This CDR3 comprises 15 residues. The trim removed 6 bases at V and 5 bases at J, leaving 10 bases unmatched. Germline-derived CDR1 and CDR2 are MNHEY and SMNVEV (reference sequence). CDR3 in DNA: TGTGCCAGCAGGAGCTGGGGGACAGGGGACCACGAGCAGTACTTC. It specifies CASRSWGTGDHEQYF.

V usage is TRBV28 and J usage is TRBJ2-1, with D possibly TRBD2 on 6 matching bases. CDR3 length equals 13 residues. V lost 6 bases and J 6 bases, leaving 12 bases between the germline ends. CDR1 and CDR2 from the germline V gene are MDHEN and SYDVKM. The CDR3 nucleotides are TGTGCCAGCAGCCCTCGGGACTCCAATGAGCAGTTCTTC. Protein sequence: CASSPRDSNEQFF.

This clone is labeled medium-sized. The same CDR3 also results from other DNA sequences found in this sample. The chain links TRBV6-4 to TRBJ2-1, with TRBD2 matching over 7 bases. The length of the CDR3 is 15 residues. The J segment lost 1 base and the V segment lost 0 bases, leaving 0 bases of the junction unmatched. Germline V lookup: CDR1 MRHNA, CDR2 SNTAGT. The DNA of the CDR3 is TGTGCCAGCAGTGACTCTAGCGGGTCCTACAATGAGCAGTTCTTC. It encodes CASSDSSGSYNEQFF.

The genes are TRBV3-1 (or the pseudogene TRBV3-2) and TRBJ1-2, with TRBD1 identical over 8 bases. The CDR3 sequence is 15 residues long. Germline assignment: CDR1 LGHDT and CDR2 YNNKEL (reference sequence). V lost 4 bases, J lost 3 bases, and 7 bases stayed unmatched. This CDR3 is CASSPPGQEDYGYTF. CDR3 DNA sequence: TGTGCCAGCAGCCCGCCGGGACAGGAAGACTATGGCTACACCTTC.

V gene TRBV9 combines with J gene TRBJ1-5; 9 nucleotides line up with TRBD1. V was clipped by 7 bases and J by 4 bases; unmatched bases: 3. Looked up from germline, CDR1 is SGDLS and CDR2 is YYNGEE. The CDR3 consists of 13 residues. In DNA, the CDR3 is TGTGCCAGCGGGGACAGGGAGAATCAGCCCCAGCATTTT. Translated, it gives CASGDRENQPQHF.

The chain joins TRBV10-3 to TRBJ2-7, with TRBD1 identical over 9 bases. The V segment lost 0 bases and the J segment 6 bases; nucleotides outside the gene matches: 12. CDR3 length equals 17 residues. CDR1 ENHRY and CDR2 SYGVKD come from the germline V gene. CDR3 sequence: CAISESRGGQGFREQYF. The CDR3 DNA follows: TGTGCCATCAGTGAGTCGAGGGGGGGACAGGGATTCCGCGAGCAGTACTTC.

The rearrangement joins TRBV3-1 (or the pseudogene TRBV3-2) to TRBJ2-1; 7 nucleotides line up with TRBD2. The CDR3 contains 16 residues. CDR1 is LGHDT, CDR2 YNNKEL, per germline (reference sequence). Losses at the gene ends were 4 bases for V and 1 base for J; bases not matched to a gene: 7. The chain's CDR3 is CASSPLHSGSYNEQFF. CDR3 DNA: TGTGCCAGCAGCCCCTTACATAGCGGGTCCTACAATGAGCAGTTCTTC.

The CDR3 spells CAISDGFADTQYF. The CDR3 DNA reads as TGTGCCATCAGTGACGGGTTCGCAGATACGCAGTATTTT. The chain joins TRBV10-3 to TRBJ2-3, with D unclear. Trimming removed 3 bases from V and 4 bases from J, with 8 bases in between. Germline CDR1 ENHRY, CDR2 SYGVKD. The CDR3 loop spans 13 amino acids.

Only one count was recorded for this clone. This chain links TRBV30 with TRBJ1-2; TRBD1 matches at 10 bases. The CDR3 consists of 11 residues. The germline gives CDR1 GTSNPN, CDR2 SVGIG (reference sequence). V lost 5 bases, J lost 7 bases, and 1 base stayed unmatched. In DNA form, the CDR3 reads TGTGCCTGGGGACAGGGGGTTGGCTACACCTTC. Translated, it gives CAWGQGVGYTF.

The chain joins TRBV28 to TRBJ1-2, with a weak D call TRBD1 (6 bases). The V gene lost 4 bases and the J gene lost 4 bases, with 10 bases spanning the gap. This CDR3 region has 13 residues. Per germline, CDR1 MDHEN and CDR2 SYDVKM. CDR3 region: CASSYRVGYGYTF. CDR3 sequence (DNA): TGTGCCAGCAGTTACAGGGTAGGCTATGGCTACACCTTC.

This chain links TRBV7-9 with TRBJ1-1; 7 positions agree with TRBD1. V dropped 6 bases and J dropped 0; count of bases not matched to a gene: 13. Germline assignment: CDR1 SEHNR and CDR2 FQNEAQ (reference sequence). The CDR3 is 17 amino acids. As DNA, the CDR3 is TGTGCCAGCAGGCCTAGTCCGGGACAGCTAATGAACACTGAAGCTTTCTTT. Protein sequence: CASRPSPGQLMNTEAFF.

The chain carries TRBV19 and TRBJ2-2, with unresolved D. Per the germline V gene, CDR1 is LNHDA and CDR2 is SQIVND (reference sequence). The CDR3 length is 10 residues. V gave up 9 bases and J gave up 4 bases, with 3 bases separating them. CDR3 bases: TGTGCCAGCGGCACCGGGGAGCTGTTTTTT. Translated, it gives CASGTGELFF. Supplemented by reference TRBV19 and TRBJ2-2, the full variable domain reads DGGITQSPKYLFRKEGQNVTLSCEQNLNHDAMYWYRQDPGQGLRLIYYSQIVNDFQKGDIAEGYSVSREKKESFPLTVTSAQKNPTAFYLCASGTGELFFGEGSRLTVL.

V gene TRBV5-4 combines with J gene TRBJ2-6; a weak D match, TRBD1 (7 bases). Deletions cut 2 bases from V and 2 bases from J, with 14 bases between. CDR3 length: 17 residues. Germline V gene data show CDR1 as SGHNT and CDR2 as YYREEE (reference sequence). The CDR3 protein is CASSFATGRTGANVLTF. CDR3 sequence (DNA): TGTGCCAGCAGCTTCGCGACAGGGAGGACTGGGGCCAACGTCCTGACTTTC.

DNA of the CDR3: TGCAGCGTTGAAGGAGGGGCTAACAGGGGGCAAGGCTACACCTTC. It encodes CSVEGGANRGQGYTF. The rearrangement joins TRBV29-1 to TRBJ1-2; TRBD1 aligns across 9 bases. Germline assignment: CDR1 SQVTM and CDR2 ANQGSEA. This CDR3 contains 15 residues. With V trimmed by 1 base and J by 8 bases, 11 bases remained unmatched.

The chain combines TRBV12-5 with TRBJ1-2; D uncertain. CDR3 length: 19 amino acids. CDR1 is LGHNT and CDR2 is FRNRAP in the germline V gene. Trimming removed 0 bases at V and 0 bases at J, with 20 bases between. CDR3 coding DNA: TGTGCTAGTGGTTTGGTACTTGGGCCCTTTTCCCCCACTAACTATGGCTACACCTTC. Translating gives CASGLVLGPFSPTNYGYTF.

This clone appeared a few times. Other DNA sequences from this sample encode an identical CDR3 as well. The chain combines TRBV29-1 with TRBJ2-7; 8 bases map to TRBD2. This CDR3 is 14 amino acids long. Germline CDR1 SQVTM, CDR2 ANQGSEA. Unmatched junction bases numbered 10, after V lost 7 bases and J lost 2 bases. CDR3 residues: CSALLAGHTYEQYF. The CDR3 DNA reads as TGCAGCGCCCTTTTAGCGGGGCACACCTACGAGCAGTACTTC.

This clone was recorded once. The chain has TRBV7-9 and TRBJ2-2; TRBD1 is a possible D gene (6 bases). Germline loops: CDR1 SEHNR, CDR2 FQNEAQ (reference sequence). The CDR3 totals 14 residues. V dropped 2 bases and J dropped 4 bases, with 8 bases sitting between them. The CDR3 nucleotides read TGTGCCAGCAGCTTAAGGACAGCCACCGGGGAGCTGTTTTTT. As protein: CASSLRTATGELFF.

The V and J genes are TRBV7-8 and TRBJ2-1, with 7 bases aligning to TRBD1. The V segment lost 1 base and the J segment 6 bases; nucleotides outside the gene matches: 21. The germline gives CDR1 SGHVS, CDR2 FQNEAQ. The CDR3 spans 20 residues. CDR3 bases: TGTGCCAGCAGCTTAGTCGTCCCGTCCCGGGCCCTCTCAGGGGGCAATGAGCAGTTCTTC. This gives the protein CASSLVVPSRALSGGNEQFF. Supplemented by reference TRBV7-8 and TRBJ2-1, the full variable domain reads GAGVSQSPRYKVAKRGQDVALRCDPISGHVSLFWYQQALGQGPEFLTYFQNEAQLDKSGLPSDRFFAERPEGSVSTLKIQRTQQEDSAVYLCASSLVVPSRALSGGNEQFFGPGTRLTVL.